This is a list of T cell receptor beta chains from one sample in a study of blood T cell repertoires in COVID-19. Produced via immunoSEQ multiplex PCR; TCRdb's table is partial and in-frame only. The top ten hold 2.3% of the sample, which has approximately 220,000 clones, about 80% seen once. Input material: peripheral blood. These receptors originate from a woman in her sixties with acute or convalescent COVID-19. CDR3s include the opening cysteine and the closing phenylalanine or tryptophan. The D gene is left open where the match is weak. Clone size is not always given. Where it is, it says once, few, many or a class for expanded clones.

CDR3: CASSYSFWESGYTF
DNA: TGTGCCAGCAGTTACTCATTCTGGGAGTCTGGCTACACCTTC
D: NA
size: NA
J: TRBJ1-2
V: TRBV6-2/TRBV6-3

CDR3: CASWGGSSGNYEQYF
DNA: TGTGCCAGCTGGGGGGGTTCTAGCGGAAACTACGAGCAGTACTTC
D: TRBD2
size: NA
J: TRBJ2-7
V: TRBV2

CDR3: CASSRDGIYGYTF
DNA: TGTGCCAGCAGCCGAGACGGGATCTATGGCTACACCTTC
D: NA
size: NA
J: TRBJ1-2
V: TRBV3-1/TRBV3-2

CDR3: CASSELVGEGAGELFF
DNA: TGTGCCAGCAGTGAATTAGTCGGTGAGGGGGCCGGGGAGCTGTTTTTT
D: NA
size: once
J: TRBJ2-2
V: TRBV6-1

CDR3: CASSHGQLTVLAPLHF
DNA: TGCGCCAGCAGCCATGGACAGTTGACGGTCCTAGCACCCCTCCACTTT
D: NA
size: NA
J: TRBJ1-6
V: TRBV4-1

CDR3: CASSIRDRNEKLFF
DNA: TGTGCCAGCAGTATCCGGGACAGGAATGAAAAACTGTTTTTT
D: TRBD1
size: once
J: TRBJ1-4
V: TRBV6-5

CDR3: CASNEKAGPINEQFF
DNA: TGTGCCAGTAACGAAAAAGCGGGGCCCATCAATGAGCAGTTCTTC
D: TRBD2
size: NA
J: TRBJ2-1
V: TRBV5-4

CDR3: CASSRQGSANEKLFF
DNA: TGTGCCAGCAGTCGACAGGGTTCAGCTAATGAAAAACTGTTTTTT
D: TRBD1
size: once
J: TRBJ1-4
V: TRBV7-9

CDR3: CASSPGQGNTEAFF
DNA: TGTGCCAGCTCACCCGGACAGGGAAACACTGAAGCTTTCTTT
D: TRBD1
size: NA
J: TRBJ1-1
V: TRBV18

CDR3: CASTRLPNYGYTF
DNA: TGTGCCAGCACACGACTACCTAACTATGGCTACACCTTC
D: NA
size: NA
J: TRBJ1-2
V: TRBV19

CDR3: CASSYPGQGGNQPQHF
DNA: TGTGCCAGCAGTTACCCGGGACAGGGTGGCAATCAGCCCCAGCATTTT
D: TRBD1
size: NA
J: TRBJ1-5
V: TRBV6-6

CDR3: CASSAVRFSSYNEQFF
DNA: TGTGCCAGCTCGGCGGTCAGATTCAGCTCCTACAATGAGCAGTTCTTC
D: NA
size: few
J: TRBJ2-1
V: TRBV18

CDR3: CAISMGAEQYF
DNA: TGTGCCATCTCGATGGGGGCCGAGCAGTACTTC
D: NA
size: NA
J: TRBJ2-7
V: TRBV12-3/TRBV12-4

CDR3: CAWKRTAPYNSPLHF
DNA: TGTGCCTGGAAGAGGACAGCCCCTTATAATTCACCCCTCCACTTT
D: NA
size: NA
J: TRBJ1-6
V: TRBV30

CDR3: CASSQGGMNTEAFF
DNA: TGCGCCAGCAGCCAAGGAGGGATGAACACTGAAGCTTTCTTT
D: NA
size: NA
J: TRBJ1-1
V: TRBV4-1

CDR3: CASNRRGPRNTEAFF
DNA: TGTGCCAGCAACCGGAGGGGGCCGAGGAACACTGAAGCTTTCTTT
D: TRBD1
size: NA
J: TRBJ1-1
V: TRBV5-5

CDR3: CASKLGATNEKLFF
DNA: TGTGCCAGTAAGCTAGGGGCAACTAATGAAAAACTGTTTTTT
D: NA
size: NA
J: TRBJ1-4
V: TRBV19

CDR3: CASITGTGGNQPQHF
DNA: TGTGCCAGTATCACCGGGACAGGGGGAAATCAGCCCCAGCATTTT
D: TRBD1
size: NA
J: TRBJ1-5
V: TRBV19

CDR3: CASQKGGATYEQYF
DNA: TGTGCCAGCCAGAAAGGGGGAGCAACATACGAGCAGTACTTC
D: NA
size: NA
J: TRBJ2-7
V: TRBV28

CDR3: CASSTPRTSGESYEQYF
DNA: TGTGCCAGCAGCACTCCACGGACTAGCGGGGAATCCTACGAGCAGTACTTC
D: TRBD2
size: few
J: TRBJ2-7
V: TRBV7-3

CDR3: CASNKQGGDQPQHF
DNA: TGTGCCAGCAACAAACAGGGGGGCGATCAGCCCCAGCATTTT
D: TRBD1
size: NA
J: TRBJ1-5
V: TRBV6-5

CDR3: CSVRGGVSNEQFF
DNA: TGCAGCGTTCGCGGGGGGGTGTCAAATGAGCAGTTCTTC
D: TRBD2
size: NA
J: TRBJ2-1
V: TRBV29-1

CDR3: CASSEAEGSRSPLHF
DNA: TGTGCCAGCAGTGAAGCAGAGGGATCCCGTTCACCCCTCCACTTT
D: NA
size: few
J: TRBJ1-6
V: TRBV2

CDR3: CASSKKQGAWNTEAFF
DNA: TGTGCCAGCAGTAAGAAACAGGGGGCATGGAACACTGAAGCTTTCTTT
D: TRBD1
size: NA
J: TRBJ1-1
V: TRBV27